These 29 T cell receptor beta chains originate from one sample sequenced in a study of T cell responses to AZD1222 COVID-19 vaccine. TCRdb's table, derived via immunoSEQ multiplex PCR, lists solely in-frame clones and lacks some. The sample has about 98,000 clones, approximately 85% seen once; the top ten hold around 5.5%. Material: peripheral blood, obtained on day 0 of AZD1222 vaccination. These receptors came from an adult in good health.

The chain is built from TRBV5-4 and TRBJ2-1, with 7 bases that match TRBD2. Germline values: CDR1 SGHNT, CDR2 YYREEE (reference sequence). CDR3 length: 14 amino acids. V dropped 5 bases and J dropped 5; count of bases not matched to a gene: 7. Here the CDR3 reads CASRKQGGDNEQFF. CDR3 coding DNA: TGTGCCAGCAGGAAGCAGGGAGGGGACAATGAGCAGTTCTTC.

V is TRBV5-1 and J is TRBJ1-1; no clear D. V lost 3 bases and J 0 bases, leaving 15 bases between the germline ends. In germline, CDR1 is SGHRS, CDR2 YFSETQ. The CDR3 has 16 residues. The CDR3 reads CASSSLISSMNTEAFF. The CDR3, as DNA: TGCGCCAGCAGCTCCCTAATATCGTCCATGAACACTGAAGCTTTCTTT.

This clone has a handful of counts. J is TRBJ2-1 and V is TRBV7-2; TRBD2 agrees at 13 bases. Germline assignment: CDR1 SGHTA and CDR2 FQGNSA. The CDR3 consists of 15 residues. J lost 7 bases, V lost 5 bases, and 5 bases had no gene match. CDR3: CASSRTSGSWNEQFF. The DNA of the CDR3 is TGTGCCAGCAGCCGGACTAGCGGGAGTTGGAATGAGCAGTTCTTC.

The V gene is TRBV28, the J gene TRBJ1-6; 10 bases map to TRBD1. Germline lookup yields CDR1 MDHEN and CDR2 SYDVKM. With V trimmed by 5 bases and J by 10 bases, 8 bases remained unmatched. CDR3 length: 15 amino acids. CDR3 sequence reads: CASSGHGTGESPLHF. The CDR3 nucleotides are TGTGCCAGCAGTGGACATGGGACAGGGGAATCACCCCTCCACTTT.

Notes on this clone: At the DNA level, this CDR3 is encoded by other sequences in the same sample as well. This sequence joins TRBV7-9 and TRBJ2-3, with D unclear. The CDR3 spans 13 residues. Trimming stripped 0 bases from V and 4 bases from J, with 5 bases between. Germline CDR1 is SEHNR and CDR2 is FQNEAQ (reference sequence). The CDR3 DNA follows: TGTGCCAGCAGCTTAGCGGGCGCAGATACGCAGTATTTT. This gives the protein CASSLAGADTQYF.

The V and J genes are TRBV6-2 or TRBV6-3 and TRBJ2-2; 15 bases fit TRBD2. Germline V gene sequence: CDR1 MNHEY, CDR2 SVGEGT. There are 18 residues in the CDR3. V shed 4 bases, J shed 4 bases, and the junction held 7 bases outside the gene matches. Here the CDR3 DNA reads TGTGCCAGCAGTTTCACTCCGGGACTAGCGGGAGGCACCGGGGAGCTGTTTTTT. Its protein product is CASSFTPGLAGGTGELFF.

CDR3 in DNA: TGTGCCAGTAGCAGAGGGTCCGATACGCAGTATTTT. Translating gives CASSRGSDTQYF. The chain carries TRBV19 and TRBJ2-3; maybe TRBD2 (5 bases). Germline assignment: CDR1 LNHDA and CDR2 SQIVND (reference sequence). This CDR3 has 12 amino acids. V dropped 6 bases and J dropped 6 bases, with 10 bases sitting between them.

The V gene is TRBV19, the J gene TRBJ1-2, with D unresolved. Germline V gene sequence: CDR1 LNHDA, CDR2 SQIVND (reference sequence). The CDR3 runs 15 residues. Trimming removed 5 bases at V and 7 bases at J, with 20 bases between. The CDR3 reads CASSPTGQRVTGYTF. The CDR3 coding sequence is TGTGCCAGTAGTCCCACCGGTCAAAGAGTAACTGGCTACACCTTC.

This clone has just a few counts. The chain links TRBV4-1 to TRBJ2-1, with unresolved D. With 4 bases removed from V and 15 bases from J, the gap between germline ends came to 16 bases. There are 12 residues in the CDR3. Germline CDR1 reads MGHRA; CDR2 reads YSYEKL. CDR3 in amino acids: CASSPDSVRRFF. The DNA for the CDR3 is TGCGCCAGCAGCCCCGACTCGGTTAGGAGGTTCTTC.

The V call is TRBV30, the J call TRBJ1-1; the D is unclear. Trimming stripped 3 bases from V and 5 bases from J, with 10 bases between. Germline CDR1 and CDR2: GTSNPN and SVGIG (reference sequence). CDR3 length: 12 amino acids. The DNA for the CDR3 is TGTGCCTGGAGCGAATGGTTTACTGAAGCTTTCTTT. It encodes CAWSEWFTEAFF.

The chain has TRBV6-7 and TRBJ2-7, with D possibly matching TRBD1 (5 bases). TRBV6-7 is noted as an ORF with a role that remains uncertain. There are 14 residues in the CDR3. V was cut by 2 bases and J by 4 bases, with 12 bases left in between. CDR3 coding DNA: TGTGCCAGCAGTTACCGGCCAGGGAAGTACGAGCAGTACTTC. Translated: CASSYRPGKYEQYF.

J is TRBJ1-6 and V is TRBV10-3, with D possibly being TRBD1 (5 bases). Germline assignment: CDR1 ENHRY and CDR2 SYGVKD. CDR3 length: 13 residues. The ends were cut back, 6 bases at V and 10 bases at J, with 13 bases in the middle. The CDR3 sequence is CAISDSANSPLHF. The CDR3 DNA sequence: TGTGCCATCAGCGACAGCGCCAACTCACCCCTCCACTTT.

V gene TRBV19 combines with J gene TRBJ2-7; D possibly corresponds to TRBD1 (5 bases). The germline gives CDR1 LNHDA, CDR2 SQIVND (reference sequence). Trimming stripped 7 bases from V and 1 base from J, with 14 bases between. The CDR3 is made up of 14 amino acids. Written as DNA, the CDR3 is TGTGCCAGTAAAATGTCGACAGATTCCTACGAGCAGTACTTC. Protein product: CASKMSTDSYEQYF.

The J gene is TRBJ2-2, the V gene TRBV5-6, with 7 nucleotides matching TRBD2. V lost 2 bases to trimming and J lost 5 bases; unmatched junction nucleotides: 6. Germline V gives CDR1 SGHDT, CDR2 YYEEEE. This CDR3 has 15 amino acids. The CDR3 coding sequence is TGTGCCAGCAGCTTCCCTAGCGGTAGAACCGGGGAGCTGTTTTTT. Translation: CASSFPSGRTGELFF.

The chain carries TRBV5-1 and TRBJ1-1; 8 nucleotides align to TRBD1. With V trimmed by 5 bases and J by 0 bases, 9 bases remained unmatched. The CDR3 spans 16 residues. Per germline, CDR1 SGHRS and CDR2 YFSETQ. CDR3 coding DNA: TGCGCCAGCAGTCCTGGACAGGGCGTAATGAACACTGAAGCTTTCTTT. It is translated as CASSPGQGVMNTEAFF.

In this sample, this clone turned up once. The DNA of the CDR3 is TGCGCCAGCAGACGGACAGGGGGCCTCTATGGCTACACCTTC. Translation: CASRRTGGLYGYTF. The rearrangement uses TRBV5-1 and TRBJ1-2; 11 bases agree with TRBD1. Germline-derived CDR1 and CDR2 are SGHRS and YFSETQ. The CDR3 covers 14 residues. Trimming at V came to 5 bases and at J to 4 bases, leaving 4 bases not matched to a gene. The entire variable domain, with the rest obtained from reference TRBV5-1 and TRBJ1-2, is as follows: KAGVTQTPRYLIKTRGQQVTLSCSPISGHRSVSWYQQTPGQGLQFLFEYFSETQRNKGNFPGRFSGRQFSNSRSEMNVSTLELGDSALYLCASRRTGGLYGYTFGSGTRLTVV.

The chain carries TRBV5-1 and TRBJ2-5; weak D call: TRBD2 (7 bases). V was trimmed by 4 bases and J by 4 bases, leaving 17 bases between them. The CDR3 has 15 residues. Germline V gives CDR1 SGHRS, CDR2 YFSETQ. The CDR3 region has the DNA TGCGCCAGCAGCCCACTGGGCGGGGGCAGAGAGACCCAGTACTTC. Protein sequence: CASSPLGGGRETQYF.

The chain has TRBV4-2 and TRBJ2-2; maybe TRBD2 (6 bases). Deletions cut 0 bases from V and 4 bases from J, with 12 bases between. Germline V gene sequence: CDR1 LGHNA, CDR2 YNFKEQ. This CDR3 spans 16 amino acids. CDR3 protein: CASSQEERLVTGELFF. CDR3 nucleotide sequence: TGTGCCAGCAGCCAAGAGGAGAGACTAGTCACCGGGGAGCTGTTTTTT.

CDR3 nucleotide sequence: TGCAGCGTAGGGACAGGGGGTCAGCCCCAGCATTTT. Protein sequence: CSVGTGGQPQHF. The chain links TRBV29-1 to TRBJ1-5; 11 bases line up with TRBD1. The J segment lost 6 bases and the V segment lost 6 bases, leaving 1 base of the junction unmatched. CDR1 and CDR2 (germline): SQVTM, ANQGSEA. This CDR3 region has 12 residues.

The chain joins TRBV7-6 to TRBJ1-4; TRBD1 aligns across 8 bases. Unmatched junction bases numbered 7, after V lost 5 bases and J lost 8 bases. This CDR3 is 14 amino acids long. Germline V gene data show CDR1 as SGHVS and CDR2 as FNYEAQ. The CDR3 sequence is CASSRGQGWEKLFF. DNA of the CDR3: TGTGCCAGCAGCCGAGGACAGGGTTGGGAAAAACTGTTTTTT.

For the CDR3, the DNA is TGTGCCAGCTCCGCGAATTATGAAAAACTGTTTTTT. Translated, it gives CASSANYEKLFF. The gene calls are TRBV3-1 (or the pseudogene TRBV3-2) and TRBJ1-4; D gene unclear. This CDR3 has 12 amino acids. CDR1 and CDR2 from the germline V gene are LGHDT and YNNKEL (reference sequence). The V end was cut by 8 bases, the J end by 6 bases, with 10 bases between.

This clone was observed once. The gene calls are TRBV29-1 and TRBJ1-1, with 7 bases that match TRBD1. Germline CDR1 reads SQVTM; CDR2 reads ANQGSEA. V lost 6 bases, J lost 6 bases, and 22 bases stayed unmatched. This CDR3 contains 17 residues. This CDR3 is CSVGGPRQGRPEAEAFF. The DNA for the CDR3 is TGCAGCGTGGGGGGCCCAAGACAGGGTCGGCCGGAGGCTGAAGCTTTCTTT.

V usage is TRBV7-9 and J usage is TRBJ1-1; possibly TRBD1 for D (6 bases). Trimming stripped 1 base from V and 4 bases from J, with 13 bases between. This CDR3 is 15 amino acids long. In germline, CDR1 is SEHNR, CDR2 FQNEAQ (reference sequence). The CDR3 DNA sequence: TGTGCCAGCAGCTTAGGTGGCAGGGGAGTCACTGAAGCTTTCTTT. It specifies CASSLGGRGVTEAFF.

The V call is TRBV5-1, the J call TRBJ1-1; D is possibly TRBD1 (6 bases). V was pared by 1 base and J by 2 bases, with 9 bases between. Germline-derived CDR1 and CDR2 are SGHRS and YFSETQ. The CDR3 runs to 14 residues. The CDR3: CASSLRGANTEAFF. CDR3 DNA sequence: TGCGCCAGCAGCTTGCGGGGGGCCAACACTGAAGCTTTCTTT.

This clone was seen just once. The V gene is TRBV28, the J gene TRBJ1-2; D possibly corresponds to TRBD1 (5 bases). V lost 6 bases, J lost 5 bases, and 13 bases lay in between. This CDR3 has 13 amino acids. Germline CDR1 MDHEN, CDR2 SYDVKM. Here the CDR3 DNA reads TGTGCCAGCAGCCTAGGGGTCCGGTATGGCTACACCTTC. Its translation: CASSLGVRYGYTF.

This clone was recorded only once. Other DNA sequences in this specimen translate into the identical CDR3. The gene calls are TRBV7-3 and TRBJ2-2; D uncertain. This CDR3 is 13 amino acids long. Germline CDR1 reads SGHTA; CDR2 reads FQGTGA. The germline V and J ends were trimmed by 6 bases and 5 bases, with 10 bases remaining between them. Here the CDR3 DNA reads TGTGCCAGCAGTCTCTACGGAACCGGGGAGCTGTTTTTT. This encodes CASSLYGTGELFF.

The chain uses TRBV28 and TRBJ2-1; D possibly uses TRBD1 or TRBD2 (7 bases each). Trimming cost V 6 bases and J 13 bases, with 22 bases left between them. The CDR3 is 14 amino acids. CDR1 is MDHEN and CDR2 is SYDVKM in the germline V gene. The CDR3 region has the DNA TGTGCCAGCAGGGGAGGGGGGGTTAGACAGGGCCAGTTCTTC. Amino acids: CASRGGGVRQGQFF.

CDR3 protein: CASSLNTEAFF. The CDR3, as DNA: TGTGCCAGCAGCCTGAACACTGAAGCTTTCTTT. This chain connects TRBV7-9 to TRBJ1-1; D is unresolved. CDR3 length equals 11 residues. CDR1 is SEHNR, CDR2 FQNEAQ, per germline (reference sequence). Trimming took 5 bases from V and 0 from J, leaving 1 base between them.

This clone was seen ten or more times. The chain links TRBV14 to TRBJ1-1, with 7 bases aligning to TRBD1. Germline V CDR1 and CDR2: SGHDN, FVKESK. With V trimmed by 4 bases and J by 6 bases, 5 bases remained unmatched. CDR3 length: 13 residues. The CDR3 reads CASSPTGIAEAFF. CDR3 sequence (DNA): TGTGCCAGCAGCCCGACAGGGATCGCTGAAGCTTTCTTT. Full variable domain (missing parts from reference TRBV14 and TRBJ1-1): EAGVTQFPSHSVIEKGQTVTLRCDPISGHDNLYWYRRVMGKEIKFLLHFVKESKQDESGMPNNRFLAERTGGTYSTLKVQPAELEDSGVYFCASSPTGIAEAFFGQGTRLTVV.